What follows are 4 T cell receptor beta chains derived from one specimen sequenced in a study of T cells after yellow fever vaccination. MiXCR was run by TCRdb on the 5' RACE reads, yielding one entry per CDR3 protein. The data contain 120,000 or so distinct CDR3 sequences, about 8.8% of them singletons. The specimen comprised CD8+ T cells sorted from PBMCs, sampled on the day of the yellow fever booster vaccination. The receptors were sampled from a man aged 18-30 years who received the YFV17D yellow fever vaccine.

This clonotype was seen a few times. The chain recombines TRBV28 with TRBJ2-5; D not resolved. The CDR3 covers 16 residues. Trimming cost V 3 bases and J 0 bases, with 14 bases left between them. Germline CDR1 MDHEN, CDR2 SYDVKM. The CDR3 loop reads CASSFLQTAYQETQYF. The CDR3 DNA is TGTGCCAGCAGTTTCCTGCAGACGGCGTACCAAGAGACCCAGTACTTC.

In its sample, this clonotype was seen a few times. This chain uses TRBV5-1 with TRBJ1-1; D remains ambiguous. This CDR3 has 13 residues. The ends were cut back, 3 bases at V and 0 bases at J, with 6 bases in the middle. Germline lookup yields CDR1 SGHRS and CDR2 YFSETQ. CDR3 bases: TGCGCCAGCAGCTCCCATATGAACACTGAAGCTTTCTTT. Its protein is CASSSHMNTEAFF.

This clonotype was counted between two and nine times. V and J are TRBV19 and TRBJ2-6; possibly TRBD2 for D (5 bases). Germline assignment: CDR1 LNHDA and CDR2 SQIVND (reference sequence). V was cut by 7 bases and J by 0 bases, with 10 bases left in between. The CDR3 has 15 amino acids. The CDR3 DNA sequence: TGTGCCAGTACCTCACGGGGCTCTGGGGCCAACGTCCTGACTTTC. Amino acid sequence: CASTSRGSGANVLTF.

The chain has TRBV7-2 and TRBJ1-6, with D unclear. The germline V gene has CDR1 SGHTA and CDR2 FQGNSA. Trimming removed 1 base at V and 11 bases at J, with 6 bases between. This CDR3 has 12 residues. Here the CDR3 DNA reads TGTGCCAGCAGCTTAGGCCGTCCACCCCTCCACTTT. Its translation: CASSLGRPPLHF.